The source of this T cell receptor beta chain is a study of long-term antiretroviral therapy in people with HIV. immunoSEQ v3.0 was run at survey level. The sequencing target was roughly 35,000-55,000 T-cell genomes per sample. Assay used: immunoSEQ multiplex PCR; TCRdb lists only in-frame clones, some missing. This sample has fewer than 30,000 clones, with roughly four fifths found just once. Germline V gives CDR1 SGHTA, CDR2 FQGNSA. V shed 5 bases and J 6 bases; nucleotides not matched to a gene: 8. This CDR3 has 15 amino acids. Cryopreserved PBMC samples of roughly 0.9-10 million cells were used for DNA extraction. The study's findings and limits: The study collected blood between the mid-2000s and the late 2010s, possibly under older ART regimens. Across all time points, the repertoire was dominated by clones that expanded before ART.

About this clone: What it binds is unknown.

The receptor's source is a man aged 30 to 39 with HIV. The sequenced sample was unsorted PBMCs, obtained 0.7 years before starting antiretroviral therapy. V and J are TRBV7-2 and TRBJ2-7, with TRBD2 matching over 12 bases. The CDR3 region has the DNA TGTGCCAGCAGCATCATGCTAGCGGGAGGGCGCGAGCAGTACTTC. The encoded protein is CASSIMLAGGREQYF.